The 23 T cell receptor beta chains below were found in one sample sequenced in a study of blood T cell repertoires in COVID-19 (TCRdb year 2020). The library was obtained by the immunoSEQ multiplex PCR assay. What TCRdb holds here is the immuneACCESS table cut down to in-frame rearrangements. Part of the clones is not present; checked against another copy, under half of the missing clones reflect an unresolved V gene, and the others are unexplained. Counted in this sample were approximately 190,000 clones; roughly 79% of them appeared once. The ten biggest clones cover around 16% of the sample. Sequencing was carried out using peripheral blood. All receptors derive from a man aged 55 to 70 with active or convalescent COVID-19.

The V call is TRBV9, the J call TRBJ2-5, with D possibly being TRBD1 (5 bases). Per the germline V gene, CDR1 is SGDLS and CDR2 is YYNGEE. Trimming shortened V by 3 bases and J by 0 bases, and 9 bases separated the two germline ends. CDR3 length: 14 residues. DNA for the CDR3: TGTGCCAGCAGCGGGACACCATACCAAGAGACCCAGTACTTC. It specifies CASSGTPYQETQYF.

V is TRBV9 and J is TRBJ2-2; TRBD1 matches at 7 bases. This CDR3 comprises 16 residues. Germline CDR1 reads SGDLS; CDR2 reads YYNGEE. V dropped 4 bases and J dropped 2; count of bases not matched to a gene: 8. The CDR3 sequence is CASSPQTGFNTGELFF. Here the CDR3 DNA reads TGTGCCAGCAGCCCGCAGACAGGGTTTAACACCGGGGAGCTGTTTTTT.

V is TRBV5-6 and J is TRBJ2-2; 10 bases are a match to TRBD2. Germline values: CDR1 SGHDT, CDR2 YYEEEE. The CDR3 covers 16 residues. The J segment lost 4 bases and the V segment lost 6 bases, leaving 9 bases of the junction unmatched. The CDR3 coding sequence is TGTGCCAGCACCCGCGGACTAGCGGACCCCACCGGGGAGCTGTTTTTT. Protein product: CASTRGLADPTGELFF.

The rearrangement uses TRBV4-3 and TRBJ2-2, with TRBD2 matching over 11 bases. V lost 4 bases to trimming and J lost 3 bases; unmatched junction nucleotides: 4. This CDR3 has 16 amino acids. CDR1 and CDR2 from the germline V gene are LGHNA and YSLEER. The DNA for the CDR3 is TGCGCCAGCAGCCCTAGACTAGCGGGACACACCGGGGAGCTGTTTTTT. This gives the protein CASSPRLAGHTGELFF.

The J gene is TRBJ2-7, the V gene TRBV5-6, with 8 bases matching TRBD1. Unmatched junction bases numbered 15, after V lost 4 bases and J lost 9 bases. The CDR3 extends over 15 amino acids. Germline V gene lookup returns CDR1 SGHDT and CDR2 YYEEEE. The CDR3 sequence: CASSPTGAQTSGQYF. CDR3 DNA: TGTGCCAGCAGCCCGACAGGGGCGCAGACAAGTGGGCAGTACTTC.

The table lists this clone with a count of one. This specimen includes other DNA sequences encoding the same CDR3. This chain uses TRBV7-9 with TRBJ1-5, with a weak D call TRBD1 (5 bases). Trimming removed 0 bases at V and 4 bases at J, with 7 bases between. Germline V gives CDR1 SEHNR, CDR2 FQNEAQ (reference sequence). The CDR3 length is 14 residues. This CDR3 reads CASSLATGNQPQHF. CDR3 DNA sequence: TGTGCCAGCAGCTTAGCCACAGGTAATCAGCCCCAGCATTTT.

Written as DNA, the CDR3 is TGCGCCAGCAGACGGGGCCATAGCGGGGCATACAATGAGCAGTTCTTC. It codes for CASRRGHSGAYNEQFF. The chain carries TRBV5-1 and TRBJ2-1; 8 nucleotides agree with TRBD2. Germline assignment: CDR1 SGHRS and CDR2 YFSETQ. V trimming: 5 bases; J trimming: 4 bases; junction bases outside the gene matches: 11. This CDR3 is built from 16 residues.

The chain has TRBV18 and TRBJ2-1; TRBD1 matches at 7 bases. V was pared by 0 bases and J by 3 bases, with 8 bases of the junction left unmatched. The length of the CDR3 is 17 residues. Germline assignment: CDR1 KGHSH and CDR2 LQKENI. The CDR3 bases are TGTGCCAGCTCACCACCAATAGGCCAGGGGGTCTACAATGAGCAGTTCTTC. As protein: CASSPPIGQGVYNEQFF.

This clone was picked up many times. The chain is built from TRBV5-4 and TRBJ2-2; perhaps TRBD1 as D (6 bases). This CDR3 is 15 amino acids long. Deletions cut 7 bases from V and 2 bases from J, with 15 bases between. Germline V lookup: CDR1 SGHNT, CDR2 YYREEE (reference sequence). In nucleotides, the CDR3 is TGTGCCAGCGGCGACCAGGGGCGAAACACCGGGGAGCTGTTTTTT. Encoded protein: CASGDQGRNTGELFF.

This chain joins TRBV10-3 and TRBJ2-2, with 7 bases identical to TRBD1. Per the germline V gene, CDR1 is ENHRY and CDR2 is SYGVKD. J was trimmed by 3 bases and V by 6 bases; bases with no gene match: 10. The CDR3 runs 16 residues. The CDR3 is CAIRGVGTAHTGELFF. The CDR3 DNA reads TGTGCCATCAGGGGGGTGGGGACAGCCCACACCGGGGAGCTGTTTTTT.

The rearrangement links TRBV11-3 to TRBJ2-7; 9 bases align to TRBD1. The CDR3 sequence is 13 residues long. Per germline, CDR1 SGHNT and CDR2 YENEEA. Trimming cost V 5 bases and J 9 bases; bases outside gene matches: 8. The CDR3 DNA reads as TGTGCCAGCAGCATGGGGGGACAGGGACGGCAGTACTTC. Translation: CASSMGGQGRQYF.

This sequence joins TRBV7-2 and TRBJ2-1; TRBD2 matches 11 bases. V was pared by 5 bases and J by 9 bases, with 9 bases of the junction left unmatched. CDR3 size: 15 residues. The germline V gene encodes CDR1 SGHTA and CDR2 FQGNSA. The CDR3 nucleotides read TGTGCCAGCAGCACACGAGGGGGACTAGCGGTTGAGCAGTTCTTC. It yields the protein CASSTRGGLAVEQFF.

This chain links TRBV7-9 with TRBJ1-4; unclear D gene. V lost 2 bases and J lost 8, with 12 bases in between. The CDR3 sequence is 14 residues long. From germline, CDR1 is SEHNR and CDR2 FQNEAQ (reference sequence). The CDR3 DNA is TGTGCCAGCAGCTTATCGGAGGATAGGGAAAAACTGTTTTTT. This gives the protein CASSLSEDREKLFF.

The chain joins TRBV5-1 to TRBJ2-3; a possible D gene is TRBD1 (6 bases). V lost 2 bases and J 0 bases, leaving 10 bases between the germline ends. The CDR3 spans 15 residues. The germline gives CDR1 SGHRS, CDR2 YFSETQ. CDR3 loop: CASSLSGVSTDTQYF. In DNA form, the CDR3 reads TGCGCCAGCAGCTTATCAGGGGTCAGCACAGATACGCAGTATTTT. Filled out from reference TRBV5-1 and TRBJ2-3, the complete variable domain reads KAGVTQTPRYLIKTRGQQVTLSCSPISGHRSVSWYQQTPGQGLQFLFEYFSETQRNKGNFPGRFSGRQFSNSRSEMNVSTLELGDSALYLCASSLSGVSTDTQYFGPGTRLTVL.

The genes are TRBV4-3 and TRBJ2-2; 7 bases are a match to TRBD2. This CDR3 has 16 residues. Germline lookup yields CDR1 LGHNA and CDR2 YSLEER. The ends lost 0 bases at V and 0 bases at J; junction bases unmatched: 1. CDR3 loop: CASSQDSGANTGELFF. The CDR3 DNA is TGCGCCAGCAGCCAAGACAGCGGGGCGAACACCGGGGAGCTGTTTTTT.

This chain connects TRBV19 to TRBJ2-3, with D possibly TRBD1 on 6 matching bases. The V end was cut by 3 bases, the J end by 6 bases, with 16 bases between. The germline CDR1 and CDR2 sequences are LNHDA and SQIVND (reference sequence). The CDR3 loop spans 15 amino acids. CDR3 amino acids: CASSIQGQPEDTQYF. The CDR3 bases are TGTGCCAGTAGTATCCAGGGACAACCTGAGGATACGCAGTATTTT.

V and J are TRBV18 and TRBJ2-7; perhaps TRBD1 as D (6 bases). This CDR3 has 16 residues. V lost 2 bases and J lost 8, with 22 bases in between. Germline-derived CDR1 and CDR2 are KGHSH and LQKENI. The CDR3, as DNA: TGTGCCAGCTCACCAATCGTAGACAGGCGATCGAGGCAGCAGTACTTC. Amino acid sequence: CASSPIVDRRSRQQYF.

A remark on this clone: The same CDR3 can be traced to other DNA sequences in this sample. V gene TRBV5-4 combines with J gene TRBJ2-5, with 8 bases aligning to TRBD1. V was clipped by 0 bases and J by 5 bases; unmatched bases: 0. The CDR3 is made up of 13 amino acids. Germline CDR1 is SGHNT and CDR2 is YYREEE (reference sequence). CDR3 bases: TGTGCCAGCAGCTTGGCAGGGGGCGAGACCCAGTACTTC. Encoded protein: CASSLAGGETQYF.

The sample holds one count of this clone. V and J are TRBV4-1 and TRBJ2-1; 7 bases fit TRBD2. The junction had 8 bases not matched to a gene; V was cut back by 0 bases and J by 9 bases. Germline V gives CDR1 MGHRA, CDR2 YSYEKL. This CDR3 has 15 amino acids. CDR3: CASSQDLAGRGEQFF. Written as DNA, the CDR3 is TGCGCCAGCAGCCAAGATTTGGCGGGGAGGGGTGAGCAGTTCTTC.

The V gene is TRBV12-3 or TRBV12-4, the J gene TRBJ1-1; 7 bases are a match to TRBD1. The length of the CDR3 is 11 residues. The J segment lost 11 bases and the V segment lost 9 bases, leaving 9 bases of the junction unmatched. The CDR3 loop reads CASRRQGMAFF. In DNA form, the CDR3 reads TGTGCCAGTAGAAGACAGGGTATGGCTTTCTTT.

The rearrangement joins TRBV2 to TRBJ2-2; a possible D gene is TRBD2 (6 bases). CDR1 and CDR2 (germline): SNHLY, FYNNEI. This CDR3 is built from 18 residues. The ends were cut back, 4 bases at V and 3 bases at J, with 21 bases in the middle. The CDR3 reads CASSGPEGSSRDTGELFF. Here the CDR3 DNA reads TGTGCCAGCAGTGGACCGGAGGGTAGTAGCAGAGACACCGGGGAGCTGTTTTTT.

The chain combines TRBV3-1 (or the pseudogene TRBV3-2) with TRBJ1-5, with a weak D call TRBD1 (6 bases). The CDR3 runs to 14 residues. Germline loops: CDR1 LGHDT, CDR2 YNNKEL (reference sequence). Trimming removed 0 bases from V and 8 bases from J, with 11 bases in between. The CDR3 sequence is CASSQDPYREPQHF. The DNA of the CDR3 is TGTGCCAGCAGCCAAGATCCTTACAGGGAGCCCCAGCATTTT.

This chain links TRBV11-2 with TRBJ2-7; unclear D gene. The V gene lost 2 bases and the J gene lost 2 bases, with 10 bases spanning the gap. Germline V gives CDR1 SGHAT, CDR2 FQNNGV. The CDR3 consists of 14 residues. CDR3 residues: CASSLWARPYEQYF. CDR3 DNA sequence: TGTGCCAGCAGCTTATGGGCCCGCCCCTACGAGCAGTACTTC.